The 27 T cell receptor beta chains below were found in one sample sequenced in a study of cytomegalovirus exposure and HLA in healthy donors. This PCR relied on a set of 60 Vbeta primers and 13 Jbeta primers. Sequenced by immunoSEQ multiplex PCR; TCRdb stores in-frame clones only, minus some. Of 220,000 or so clones listed, more than 65% are singletons. The sample taken for sequencing was PBMCs. These receptors all come from a woman aged 25 to 45 in good health and CMV-seronegative.

The CDR3 is CASSLRASNTYNEQFF. DNA for the CDR3: TGTGCCAGCAGCTTACGCGCTAGCAATACCTACAATGAGCAGTTCTTC. The V gene is TRBV7-6, the J gene TRBJ2-1; tentative D call: TRBD2 (5 bases). V was trimmed by 2 bases and J by 2 bases, leaving 13 bases between them. The CDR3 runs to 16 residues. Germline CDR1 and CDR2: SGHVS and FNYEAQ.

The chain is built from TRBV6-5 and TRBJ2-7; 8 bases line up with TRBD1. In germline, CDR1 is MNHEY, CDR2 SVGAGI. The J segment lost 3 bases and the V segment lost 9 bases, leaving 4 bases of the junction unmatched. The CDR3 spans 12 residues. CDR3 sequence reads: CASFGTGYEQYF. The DNA of the CDR3 is TGTGCCAGTTTTGGGACAGGCTACGAGCAGTACTTC.

On this clone itself: An end of the junction differs from the germline gene, which may be a read error. The chain is built from TRBV30 and TRBJ2-3, with TRBD2 matching 7 bases. Germline loops: CDR1 GTSNPN, CDR2 SVGIG (reference sequence). The CDR3 runs 14 residues. The CDR3 DNA reads TGTGCCTGGAGTTTTTCTAGCGGCACAGATATGCAGTATTTT. Residues: CAWSFSSGTDMQYF.

In this sample, this clone turned up once. The genes are TRBV5-8 and TRBJ2-3; 8 positions match TRBD2. V trimming: 0 bases; J trimming: 2 bases; junction bases outside the gene matches: 11. Per germline, CDR1 SGHTS and CDR2 YDEGEE. The CDR3 covers 18 residues. DNA for the CDR3: TGTGCCAGCAGCTTGGGGTCCGCGGGGGGACATCCCACAGATACGCAGTATTTT. Translating it yields CASSLGSAGGHPTDTQYF. The entire variable domain, with the rest obtained from reference TRBV5-8 and TRBJ2-3, is as follows: EAGVTQSPTHLIKTRGQQATLRCSPISGHTSVYWYQQALGLGLQFLLWYDEGEERNRGNFPPRFSGRQFPNYSSELNVNALELEDSALYLCASSLGSAGGHPTDTQYFGPGTRLTVL.

Of note for this clone: One end of the junction is discordant with germline, which a read error may explain. CDR3 in amino acids: CSSSLAGGGENTIYF. The CDR3 coding sequence is TGTTCCAGCAGCTTAGCGGGAGGGGGTGAAAACACCATATATTTT. The genes are TRBV7-9 and TRBJ1-3, with a weak D call TRBD1 (6 bases). The length of the CDR3 is 15 residues. Germline V gives CDR1 SEHNR, CDR2 FQNEAQ (reference sequence). The full variable domain, in which reference TRBV7-9 and TRBJ1-3 provide the parts outside the CDR3, is DTGVSQNPRHKITKRGQNVTFRCDPISEHNRLYWYRQTLGQGPEFLTYFQNEAQLEKSRLLSDRFSAERPKGSFSTLEIQRTEQGDSAMYLCSSSLAGGGENTIYFGEGSWLTVV.

The V call is TRBV5-6, the J call TRBJ2-1, with 13 positions matching TRBD2. After removal of 3 bases from V and 5 bases from J, the junction contained 2 bases not matched to a gene. The CDR3 spans 15 residues. Germline assignment: CDR1 SGHDT and CDR2 YYEEEE. CDR3 region: CASSSGTSGDNEQFF. CDR3 in DNA: TGTGCCAGCAGCTCCGGGACTAGCGGGGACAATGAGCAGTTCTTC.

The V and J genes are TRBV11-2 and TRBJ2-6, with unresolved D. The CDR3 runs to 16 residues. V lost 3 bases, J lost 2 bases, and 11 bases lay in between. Germline V gives CDR1 SGHAT, CDR2 FQNNGV. The CDR3 DNA sequence: TGTGCCAGCAGCTTGTTAGTTGGAGCTGGGGCCAACGTCCTGACTTTC. Protein sequence: CASSLLVGAGANVLTF.

The V and J genes are TRBV30 and TRBJ1-1, with 10 nucleotides matching TRBD1. The V and J ends lost 0 bases and 4 bases, in that order; junction bases with no gene match: 2. This CDR3 spans 14 amino acids. The germline gives CDR1 GTSNPN, CDR2 SVGIG (reference sequence). The CDR3 bases are TGTGCCTGGAGTGTAGGACAGGGGGTCACTGAAGCTTTCTTT. Translated: CAWSVGQGVTEAFF.

This clone was picked up one time. The rearrangement uses TRBV29-1 and TRBJ1-2, with unresolved D. Trimming took 4 bases from V and 0 from J, leaving 6 bases between them. The CDR3 has 12 amino acids. Germline CDR1 SQVTM, CDR2 ANQGSEA. This CDR3 is CSVVRTNYGYTF. The CDR3 DNA sequence: TGCAGCGTTGTCAGGACTAACTATGGCTACACCTTC.

This clone showed up just once. The chain joins TRBV2 to TRBJ2-5, with TRBD2 matching 13 bases. This CDR3 contains 16 residues. J lost 5 bases, V lost 8 bases, and 11 bases had no gene match. From germline, CDR1 is SNHLY and CDR2 FYNNEI. The CDR3 protein is CASESGLAGERETQYF. CDR3 nucleotide sequence: TGTGCCAGCGAATCAGGACTAGCGGGGGAAAGGGAGACCCAGTACTTC.

The rearrangement joins TRBV6-4 to TRBJ1-1; 7 nucleotides agree with TRBD1. The germline V gene encodes CDR1 MRHNA and CDR2 SNTAGT. The CDR3 sequence is 14 residues long. V trimming: 3 bases; J trimming: 3 bases; junction bases outside the gene matches: 4. CDR3 protein: CASSETGEDTEAFF. DNA for the CDR3: TGTGCCAGCAGTGAAACAGGGGAGGACACTGAAGCTTTCTTT.

This clone appeared a few times. The chain has TRBV19 and TRBJ1-1; D is perhaps TRBD1 (5 bases). This CDR3 is built from 12 residues. V dropped 7 bases and J dropped 4 bases, with 10 bases sitting between them. CDR1 is LNHDA and CDR2 is SQIVND in the germline V gene (reference sequence). For the CDR3, the DNA is TGTGCCAGTACAACAGGCTCCACTGAAGCTTTCTTT. Its protein product is CASTTGSTEAFF.

The chain joins TRBV30 to TRBJ2-3; possibly TRBD2 for D (6 bases). This CDR3 contains 13 residues. Germline assignment: CDR1 GTSNPN and CDR2 SVGIG (reference sequence). V lost 3 bases to trimming and J lost 5 bases, with 12 bases between them. In DNA, the CDR3 is TGTGCCTGGAGCGGGGGACTGGAAGATACGCAGTATTTT. Translating it yields CAWSGGLEDTQYF. Filled out from reference TRBV30 and TRBJ2-3, the complete variable domain reads SQTIHQWPATLVQPVGSPLSLECTVEGTSNPNLYWYRQAAGRGLQLLFYSVGIGQISSEVPQNLSASRPQDRQFILSSKKLLLSDSGFYLCAWSGGLEDTQYFGPGTRLTVL.

The chain couples TRBV5-6 to TRBJ1-6, with D possibly being TRBD1 (5 bases). Germline values: CDR1 SGHDT, CDR2 YYEEEE. V lost 0 bases to trimming and J lost 7 bases, with 8 bases between them. The CDR3 length is 14 residues. CDR3 loop: CASSLGQLNSPLHF. As DNA, the CDR3 is TGTGCCAGCAGCTTGGGACAGTTAAATTCACCCCTCCACTTT.

The V gene is TRBV9, the J gene TRBJ1-2, with TRBD1 matching 12 bases. CDR3 length equals 16 residues. V dropped 3 bases and J dropped 4; count of bases not matched to a gene: 7. The germline CDR1 and CDR2 sequences are SGDLS and YYNGEE. DNA for the CDR3: TGTGCCAGCAGCGCCACCGGGACAGGGGGCTTCTATGGCTACACCTTC. It is translated as CASSATGTGGFYGYTF.

The chain links TRBV19 to TRBJ2-2; weak D call: TRBD2 (5 bases). Trimming shortened V by 1 base and J by 4 bases, and 7 bases separated the two germline ends. From germline, CDR1 is LNHDA and CDR2 SQIVND (reference sequence). The CDR3 is made up of 14 amino acids. CDR3 nucleotide sequence: TGTGCCAGTAGTATAGGGGGAGTCACCGGGGAGCTGTTTTTT. It encodes CASSIGGVTGELFF.

The genes are TRBV7-9 and TRBJ2-5; the D gene is possibly TRBD2 (6 bases). V shed 1 base and J shed 3 bases, with 6 bases lying between them. This CDR3 comprises 13 residues. Germline CDR1 and CDR2: SEHNR and FQNEAQ (reference sequence). The CDR3 bases are TGTGCCAGCAGCTTAGGGGGGGAAGAGACCCAGTACTTC. As protein: CASSLGGEETQYF.

The genes are TRBV7-6 and TRBJ2-7; tentatively, D is TRBD1 (5 bases). V was pared by 0 bases and J by 5 bases, with 14 bases between. CDR3 length: 15 amino acids. Germline V gene data show CDR1 as SGHVS and CDR2 as FNYEAQ. The CDR3 sequence is CASSLAGWQGHEQYF. CDR3 bases: TGTGCCAGCAGCTTAGCGGGTTGGCAGGGCCACGAGCAGTACTTC.

The rearrangement links TRBV5-1 to TRBJ2-5; D unresolved. V lost 0 bases and J lost 2, with 11 bases in between. The CDR3 is 15 residues long. Germline assignment: CDR1 SGHRS and CDR2 YFSETQ. CDR3 DNA sequence: TGCGCCAGCAGCTTGGTTAGTACTACACAAGAGACCCAGTACTTC. Translation gives CASSLVSTTQETQYF.

The chain recombines TRBV7-6 with TRBJ2-2, with TRBD1 matching 7 bases. Germline V CDR1 and CDR2: SGHVS, FNYEAQ. The J segment lost 0 bases and the V segment lost 2 bases, leaving 0 bases of the junction unmatched. This CDR3 is built from 15 residues. CDR3 protein: CASSLRGPNTGELFF. The CDR3 nucleotides read TGTGCCAGCAGCTTAAGGGGGCCGAACACCGGGGAGCTGTTTTTT.

The chain carries TRBV5-6 and TRBJ1-5; D gene uncertain. The CDR3 consists of 16 residues. CDR1 SGHDT and CDR2 YYEEEE come from the germline V gene. Deletions cut 4 bases from V and 3 bases from J, with 17 bases between. This CDR3 reads CASSMFGSPSNQPQHF. The CDR3 DNA reads TGTGCCAGCAGCATGTTTGGGAGCCCCTCCAATCAGCCCCAGCATTTT.

The chain combines TRBV29-1 with TRBJ2-1; 12 nucleotides match TRBD2. There are 13 residues in the CDR3. Germline trimming cut 7 bases from V and 8 bases from J; bases unmatched to any gene: 6. Germline loops: CDR1 SQVTM, CDR2 ANQGSEA. DNA for the CDR3: TGCAGCGCTAGCGGGAGGGCTCTCGATGAGCAGTTCTTC. Its translation is CSASGRALDEQFF.

The chain recombines TRBV2 with TRBJ1-3, with 7 nucleotides matching TRBD1. The CDR3 consists of 14 residues. CDR1 SNHLY and CDR2 FYNNEI come from the germline V gene. The ends lost 6 bases at V and 2 bases at J; junction bases unmatched: 4. The CDR3 reads CASRGTATGNTIYF. CDR3 sequence (DNA): TGTGCCAGCAGGGGGACAGCAACTGGAAACACCATATATTTT.

The gene calls are TRBV10-3 and TRBJ2-5, with D maybe TRBD1 (6 bases). Germline V gene data show CDR1 as ENHRY and CDR2 as SYGVKD. V lost 3 bases, J lost 1 base, and 12 bases lay in between. CDR3 length equals 15 residues. The CDR3 DNA follows: TGTGCCATCAGTGACTTGGACAGCTTCCAAGAGACCCAGTACTTC. Amino acid sequence: CAISDLDSFQETQYF.

This clone has just a few counts. The chain recombines TRBV29-1 with TRBJ2-1; a weak D match, TRBD2 (5 bases). V shed 1 base and J shed 6 bases, with 10 bases lying between them. The CDR3 is made up of 13 amino acids. CDR1 is SQVTM, CDR2 ANQGSEA, per germline. CDR3 sequence reads: CSVEARGPNEQFF. The CDR3 DNA is TGCAGCGTTGAAGCCCGAGGGCCCAATGAGCAGTTCTTC.

In this sample, this clone turned up a few times. This chain links TRBV19 with TRBJ2-1, with no clear D. Trimming removed 5 bases at V and 0 bases at J, with 11 bases between. The CDR3 covers 15 residues. Germline V gene lookup returns CDR1 LNHDA and CDR2 SQIVND (reference sequence). This CDR3 is CASSRKRSSYNEQFF. Here the CDR3 DNA reads TGTGCCAGTAGTCGCAAGAGGAGCTCCTACAATGAGCAGTTCTTC.

This sequence joins TRBV4-1 and TRBJ2-7; D possibly corresponds to TRBD2 (6 bases). The CDR3 length is 13 residues. Germline CDR1 MGHRA, CDR2 YSYEKL. V was cut by 0 bases and J by 7 bases, with 10 bases left in between. The CDR3 DNA reads as TGCGCCAGCAGCCAAGATGGAGGGTGGGAGCAGTACTTC. Translation: CASSQDGGWEQYF.